This T cell receptor (beta chain) was found in a study of T cell responses to AZD1222 COVID-19 vaccine (dated by TCRdb to about 2021). In the study overall: A total of just over 230 trial participants underwent TCR sequencing, of whom 207 had received two doses of AZD1222 and around 25 had received two doses of the MenACWY control vaccine. Trial participants were enrolled by age into subgroups of 18-55, 56-69 and 70-plus years, and around 150, 29 and 61 TCR-sequenced participants, respectively, were included in these subgroups. General findings and caveats noted by the study authors: Participants were mostly white British, with more females than males. The authors suggested clonal diversity may have been underestimated. The 56-69-year group was small, and its depth increase did not reach significance, likely because of low power. Because no day 14 peak-response samples were available, repertoires were characterized only after the peak T cell response. A significant rise in spike-specific TCR breadth and depth was observed after two AZD1222 doses relative to day 0 and relative to MenACWY recipients. Reportedly, close to half of the unique spike-specific TCRs recognized epitopes lying outside the regions that are mutated in the B.1.351 and B.1.1.7 variants. CD4 TCRs associated with the vaccine covered the entire spike protein, and the dominant responses were in regions 160-218 and 743-854. Conclusions about previously exposed vaccinees are limited, since just five or six AZD1222 recipients were seropositive for SARS-CoV-2 at baseline.

The intended sense of this specimen's time point label: about 28 days (+/-7) after the second vaccine dose. AZD1222 recipients with second doses at about 4 weeks or about 12 weeks were pooled, because spike-specific TCR depth and breadth did not differ between schedules. The vaccinee samples were drawn from two UK trials, COV001 and COV002, one of which was a single-blind randomized controlled phase 2/3 trial testing AZD1222 (ChAdOx1 nCoV-19) in healthy adults. For TCRbeta chain sequencing, PBMC samples were collected from trial participants at day 0 and at day 28 after the second dose. The CDR3 regions of human TCRbeta chains were analyzed by immunosequencing. Processing in the source paper ran as follows. TCRs in the repertoires were compared against a reference library of SARS-CoV-2-specific TCRs that had been generated with the MIRA antigen-specificity platform. Breadth was defined as the fraction of unique TCRs that were SARS-CoV-2-associated, and depth was defined as the fraction of total T cells that were SARS-CoV-2-associated. Using the MIRA data, each spike-specific TCR was assigned both to the spike region to which the TCR was reactive and to a CD4 or CD8 class. Log10-transformed breadth and depth values were compared by one-way ANOVA with Sidak's multiple comparisons tests. The table comes from immuneACCESS by way of TCRdb, which keeps in-frame sequences with V and J called. Part of the clones is missing from these tables; in studies checked, under half for an unresolved V gene and the rest for unknown reasons. That table supplies the V and J calls and clone size; D and trimming were determined from the DNA. In this sample the table shows roughly 180,000 clones, 80% to 95% of which occur a single time. Approximately 1.8% of the sample lies in the top ten.

To note about this clone: The antigen it binds to is not known. No base quality information exists; no much larger clone differs at one position.

Taken from cysteine to phenylalanine, the CDR3 has 14 residues. Left in the record is the CDR3 DNA by itself, 42 bases read in frame from the first base. V is pared back by 5 bases and J by 2 bases, with 9 bases lying between the germline termini. Sequences SEHNR (CDR1) and FQNEAQ (CDR2) are obtained from the germline V gene (reference sequence). The starting material was peripheral blood, obtained 28 days after the second AZD1222 dose. The sequence was obtained from an adult who received the AZD1222 COVID-19 vaccine. Recombination joined TRBV7-9 with TRBJ2-2; TRBD2 is possibly the D segment (6 matching bases). The CDR3 region reads CASSRGVNTGELFF. The DNA sequence follows: TGTGCCAGCAGCCGCGGGGTAAACACCGGGGAGCTGTTTTTT.